The entry below describes one TCR beta chain. As yet, its antigen is unknown. This record comes from a study of identifying expanded T cells in peripheral blood. Here immunoSEQ multiplex PCR was the method, and the copy in TCRdb shows in-frame clones only, minus some. In the table there are around 76,000 clones, roughly 90% of which are singletons. This CDR3 has 17 residues. V shed 2 bases and J shed 0 bases, with 15 bases lying between them. Germline V CDR1 and CDR2: SGHTA, FQGNSA. Healthy donors had no documented immune events, such as infections, while sampled. General study points: Technical replicates showed around 1.2 changed clones; about 2 weeks approximately 15; four weeks 19. Across healthy donors, higher total template counts meant significantly greater approximately 2-week count variance.

The V gene is TRBV7-2, the J gene TRBJ2-3; D might be TRBD2 (6 bases). The sequence derives from a person aged 18-70 years in good health. The source material was blood. CDR3 residues: CASSLRPSGGSTDTQYF. CDR3 bases: TGTGCCAGCAGCTTACGTCCGTCCGGGGGAAGCACAGATACGCAGTATTTT.